One sample yielded the 30 T cell receptor beta chains listed below, sequenced in a study of beta chain features in type 1 diabetes. Notes on the study in general: Among all four CD4+ subsets, Type 1 diabetes patients had TCRB CDR3s that were moderately but significantly shorter.

The whole isolated RNA underwent reverse transcription, so sequencing captured expressed TCRB transcripts. Generated by immunoSEQ multiplex PCR, the TCRdb table keeps only in-frame clones and is missing some. The table shows about 270,000 clones, with roughly an eighth occurring only once. What these receptors recognize is not known. What was sequenced was naive CD4+ T cells from blood. These receptors were obtained from a man aged 25 to 40 with type 1 diabetes.

The CDR3 sequence is CASSSLFYEQYF. Here the CDR3 DNA reads TGTGCCAGCAGTTCACTATTTTACGAGCAGTACTTC. V is TRBV28 and J is TRBJ2-7; D is unresolved. This CDR3 contains 12 residues. With 4 bases removed from V and 4 bases from J, the gap between germline ends came to 8 bases. Germline CDR1 MDHEN, CDR2 SYDVKM.

The chain uses TRBV4-2 and TRBJ2-7, with 10 bases matching TRBD2. The CDR3 runs 17 residues. Trimming took 4 bases from V and 2 from J; bases not matched to a gene: 11. Germline CDR1 and CDR2: LGHNA and YNFKEQ. The DNA for the CDR3 is TGTGCCAGCAGCCCGGACCAGCGGGAGGGCCAGACCTACGAGCAGTACTTC. It translates to CASSPDQREGQTYEQYF.

This clone was observed a few times. The rearrangement uses TRBV2 and TRBJ1-2, with 7 bases identical to TRBD1. The CDR3 runs 14 residues. The V and J ends lost 10 bases and 7 bases, in that order; junction bases with no gene match: 15. Looked up from germline, CDR1 is SNHLY and CDR2 is FYNNEI. The CDR3 DNA reads as TGTGCCACCTCCGGACAGGACGTCGTCAGTGGCTACACCTTC. Translating it yields CATSGQDVVSGYTF.

This chain connects TRBV6-6 to TRBJ1-1; weak D call: TRBD1 (5 bases). Germline values: CDR1 MNHNY, CDR2 SVGAGI (reference sequence). CDR3 length: 12 residues. Trimming cost V 6 bases and J 5 bases, with 10 bases left between them. In DNA form, the CDR3 reads TGTGCCAGCAGGGAAGGGGCGACTGAAGCTTTCTTT. As protein: CASREGATEAFF.

The V gene is TRBV27, the J gene TRBJ2-5; D ambiguous. With 8 bases removed from V and 5 bases from J, the gap between germline ends came to 18 bases. CDR1 is MNHEY, CDR2 SMNVEV, per germline (reference sequence). This CDR3 spans 14 amino acids. The CDR3 region is CASRPMTSRETQYF. In DNA, the CDR3 is TGTGCCAGCCGACCGATGACCTCGAGGGAGACCCAGTACTTC.

A few counts support this clone. The gene calls are TRBV7-2 and TRBJ2-6, with 7 bases aligning to TRBD2. CDR3 length: 16 residues. Trimming at V came to 5 bases and at J to 2 bases, leaving 6 bases not matched to a gene. Germline V gene sequence: CDR1 SGHTA, CDR2 FQGNSA. The CDR3 nucleotides read TGTGCCAGCAGCATATCCCGGGGGGCTGGGGCCAACGTCCTGACTTTC. It specifies CASSISRGAGANVLTF.

The rearrangement joins TRBV6-1 to TRBJ2-5; D unclear. This CDR3 region has 13 residues. V was cut by 7 bases and J by 0 bases, with 9 bases left in between. Germline V gene sequence: CDR1 MNHNS, CDR2 SASEGT. The chain's CDR3 is CASKIRHQETQYF. For the CDR3, the DNA is TGTGCCAGCAAAATCAGGCACCAAGAGACCCAGTACTTC.

This clone was recorded a few times. V usage is TRBV28 and J usage is TRBJ2-1; a possible D gene is TRBD2 (6 bases). Per the germline V gene, CDR1 is MDHEN and CDR2 is SYDVKM. Trimming took off 5 bases at V and 0 bases at J, with 14 bases between the two ends. CDR3 size: 16 residues. CDR3 nucleotides: TGTGCCAGCAGTCCCCCCCAAGCGGGCTCCTACAATGAGCAGTTCTTC. It encodes CASSPPQAGSYNEQFF.

The V call is TRBV5-4, the J call TRBJ2-5, with 8 bases matching TRBD1. V was clipped by 4 bases and J by 2 bases; unmatched bases: 10. CDR3 length: 16 residues. CDR1 SGHNT and CDR2 YYREEE come from the germline V gene (reference sequence). The CDR3 sequence is CASSIPGTGLQETQYF. The CDR3 DNA reads TGTGCCAGCAGCATACCCGGGACAGGTTTACAAGAGACCCAGTACTTC.

This clone was counted only a few times. The genes are TRBV15 and TRBJ2-2; TRBD1 is a possible D gene (5 bases). CDR1 is LNHNV, CDR2 YYDKDF, per germline (reference sequence). The CDR3 contains 14 residues. Trimming pared 0 bases from V and 4 bases from J, leaving 6 bases between. The CDR3 region is CATSRDRVTGELFF. The CDR3 coding sequence is TGTGCCACCAGCAGAGACAGGGTCACCGGGGAGCTGTTTTTT.

There are many counts of this clone. The chain recombines TRBV4-3 with TRBJ2-1; D unclear. This CDR3 has 14 amino acids. The V and J ends lost 4 bases and 9 bases respectively, with 16 bases between them. Germline values: CDR1 LGHNA, CDR2 YSLEER. The CDR3 DNA reads TGCGCCAGCAGCCCCAGTCGTTCCGGAGCTGAGCAGTTCTTC. Amino acid sequence: CASSPSRSGAEQFF.

The V call is TRBV6-1, the J call TRBJ1-1, with 7 bases matching TRBD1. The V segment lost 6 bases and the J segment 8 bases; nucleotides outside the gene matches: 15. The CDR3 loop spans 15 amino acids. In germline, CDR1 is MNHNS, CDR2 SASEGT. The CDR3 loop reads CASRGTSGQYDEAFF. CDR3 in DNA: TGTGCCAGCAGAGGCACCTCGGGACAGTATGACGAAGCTTTCTTT.

This clone came up a few times. At one boundary the junction diverges from the germline segment, which might be a read error. V and J are TRBV7-9 and TRBJ2-3, with TRBD2 matching over 10 bases. Germline CDR1 and CDR2: SEHNR and FQNEAQ (reference sequence). The CDR3 runs to 16 residues. CDR3 amino acids: CASSLAGATGRDTQYF. The CDR3 DNA reads TGTGCCAGCAGCCTAGCGGGAGCTACCGGGAGAGATACGCAGTATTTT.

This rearrangement joins TRBV7-2 to TRBJ2-7; TRBD2 is a possible D gene (6 bases). There are 12 residues in the CDR3. V was shortened by 5 bases and J by 3 bases, with 8 bases between the two germline ends. Germline-derived CDR1 and CDR2 are SGHTA and FQGNSA. The CDR3 region has the DNA TGTGCCAGCAGCCCCGGGGGCTACGAGCAGTACTTC. Protein: CASSPGGYEQYF.

V usage is TRBV5-4 and J usage is TRBJ1-2, with 8 bases matching TRBD1. V lost 0 bases, J lost 8 bases, and 6 bases stayed unmatched. This CDR3 has 14 residues. Looked up from germline, CDR1 is SGHNT and CDR2 is YYREEE (reference sequence). In nucleotides, the CDR3 is TGTGCCAGCAGCTTGGCCAGGGGGCGCAGGGGCTACACCTTC. It encodes CASSLARGRRGYTF.

The chain links TRBV20-1 to TRBJ2-1; no firm D call. Germline CDR1 reads DFQATT; CDR2 reads SNEGSKA (reference sequence). The CDR3 totals 11 residues. CDR3 protein: CRALDYNEQFF. The DNA for the CDR3 is TGCAGAGCGCTGGACTACAATGAGCAGTTCTTC.

A few counts support this clone. Here the CDR3 reads CASSVGGVSSYNEQFF. As DNA, the CDR3 is TGTGCCAGCAGCGTAGGGGGGGTCAGCTCCTACAATGAGCAGTTCTTC. The gene calls are TRBV9 and TRBJ2-1, with D perhaps TRBD2 (6 bases). V was cut by 0 bases and J by 0 bases, with 10 bases left in between. This CDR3 region has 16 residues. Germline values: CDR1 SGDLS, CDR2 YYNGEE.

This clone has just a few counts. The chain is built from TRBV7-9 and TRBJ2-5; D is possibly TRBD1 (6 bases). The CDR3 runs to 15 residues. Germline V lookup: CDR1 SEHNR, CDR2 FQNEAQ (reference sequence). V lost 5 bases and J 4 bases, leaving 17 bases between the germline ends. DNA of the CDR3: TGTGCCAGCAGCCTAGGGGTGGGGGCGAGAGAGACCCAGTACTTC. Protein sequence: CASSLGVGARETQYF.

V and J are TRBV28 and TRBJ2-5; TRBD2 might be the D (5 bases). The CDR3 loop spans 14 amino acids. V was cut by 6 bases and J by 4 bases, with 15 bases left in between. From germline, CDR1 is MDHEN and CDR2 SYDVKM. CDR3 nucleotide sequence: TGTGCCAGCAGCAAAGAGGGTTCTCGAGAGACCCAGTACTTC. This translates into CASSKEGSRETQYF.

V and J are TRBV7-2 and TRBJ2-5, with D maybe TRBD2 (5 bases). The CDR3 has 13 amino acids. In germline, CDR1 is SGHTA, CDR2 FQGNSA. V was clipped by 7 bases and J by 4 bases, with 13 bases between them. For the CDR3, the DNA is TGTGCCAGCATCCCTAGCTGGGGAGAGACCCAGTACTTC. It encodes CASIPSWGETQYF.

The J gene is TRBJ1-5, the V gene TRBV2; 8 positions match TRBD1. Losses at the gene ends were 5 bases for V and 2 bases for J; bases not matched to a gene: 5. This CDR3 comprises 15 residues. The V gene's germline CDR1 is SNHLY and CDR2 FYNNEI. This CDR3 reads CASSQDRAGNQPQHF. In nucleotides, the CDR3 is TGTGCCAGCAGTCAGGACAGGGCCGGCAATCAGCCCCAGCATTTT.

This clone was counted between two and nine times. The gene calls are TRBV7-9 and TRBJ2-1; 9 nucleotides line up with TRBD1. The CDR3 covers 14 residues. V trimming: 2 bases; J trimming: 10 bases; junction bases outside the gene matches: 6. Germline CDR1 is SEHNR and CDR2 is FQNEAQ (reference sequence). DNA for the CDR3: TGTGCCAGCAGCTTAAGGGGACAGGGCGGCGAGCAGTTCTTC. It encodes CASSLRGQGGEQFF. Using reference TRBV7-9 and TRBJ2-1 for the parts outside the CDR3, the full variable domain is DTGVSQNPRHKITKRGQNVTFRCDPISEHNRLYWYRQTLGQGPEFLTYFQNEAQLEKSRLLSDRFSAERPKGSFSTLEIQRTEQGDSAMYLCASSLRGQGGEQFFGPGTRLTVL.

This clone was detected only a few times. This chain connects TRBV7-2 to TRBJ2-1; maybe TRBD1 (5 bases). The CDR3 covers 13 residues. CDR1 is SGHTA and CDR2 is FQGNSA in the germline V gene. V gave up 5 bases and J gave up 5 bases, with 10 bases separating them. DNA for the CDR3: TGTGCCAGCAGCCGCGACAGAAACAATGAGCAGTTCTTC. Amino acid sequence: CASSRDRNNEQFF.

V and J are TRBV28 and TRBJ2-6, with D tentatively TRBD2 (5 bases). The CDR3 extends over 16 amino acids. V was clipped by 4 bases and J by 0 bases, with 10 bases between them. Germline-derived CDR1 and CDR2 are MDHEN and SYDVKM. CDR3 residues: CASSSGLSSGANVLTF. CDR3 coding DNA: TGTGCCAGCAGTTCCGGACTGAGCTCTGGGGCCAACGTCCTGACTTTC.

Notes on this clone: Other DNA sequences from this sample encode an identical CDR3 as well. This chain uses TRBV7-3 with TRBJ2-3, with 8 bases that match TRBD2. The CDR3 runs to 15 residues. V gave up 1 base and J gave up 3 bases; unmatched junction bases: 3. In germline, CDR1 is SGHTA, CDR2 FQGTGA. Here the CDR3 reads CASSLSLAGTDTQYF. DNA of the CDR3: TGTGCCAGCAGCTTAAGCCTAGCGGGTACAGATACGCAGTATTTT.

The gene calls are TRBV9 and TRBJ2-6; tentatively, D is TRBD1 (6 bases). V lost 3 bases and J lost 4, with 8 bases in between. The germline CDR1 and CDR2 sequences are SGDLS and YYNGEE. The CDR3 runs 14 residues. CDR3 nucleotides: TGTGCCAGCAGCGCAAGGGGGGGGGCCAACGTCCTGACTTTC. Translating it yields CASSARGGANVLTF.

V and J are TRBV10-3 and TRBJ2-5; 9 nucleotides align to TRBD1. V trimming: 0 bases; J trimming: 3 bases; junction bases outside the gene matches: 2. This CDR3 has 15 residues. Per germline, CDR1 ENHRY and CDR2 SYGVKD. The CDR3 nucleotides are TGTGCCATCAGTGAGTCTTGGACAGGGGAAGAGACCCAGTACTTC. This gives the protein CAISESWTGEETQYF.

This clone was seen a handful of times. The limits of the CDR3 on the DNA are not certain, so only TCRdb's listed CDR3 is given. V gene TRBV27 combines with J gene TRBJ2-5; the D call in the table, TRBD1, was not verified against the DNA. The germline V gene encodes CDR1 MNHEY and CDR2 SMNVEV (reference sequence). Both ends counted, the CDR3 spans 15 residues. The CDR3: CASSSGQGYWETQYF.

This clone was detected only a few times. The CDR3 nucleotides read TGCAGCGTTGACCTTCAGGGGGCGCCTGAGACCCAGTACTTC. Translated: CSVDLQGAPETQYF. The chain uses TRBV29-1 and TRBJ2-5; 8 nucleotides align to TRBD1. The length of the CDR3 is 14 residues. V trimming: 3 bases; J trimming: 5 bases; junction bases outside the gene matches: 8. Germline V gives CDR1 SQVTM, CDR2 ANQGSEA.

This clone has more than one count but fewer than ten. The chain employs TRBV4-3 and TRBJ2-7; TRBD1 aligns across 7 bases. The CDR3 loop spans 13 amino acids. Germline CDR1 LGHNA, CDR2 YSLEER. J gave up 12 bases and V 0 bases, and 8 bases lay outside the gene matches. CDR3 residues: CASSQDPDREAYF. CDR3 DNA: TGCGCCAGCAGCCAAGATCCCGACAGGGAAGCGTACTTC.